This T cell receptor beta chain derives from a study of cytomegalovirus exposure and HLA in healthy donors. General observations from the study: A later analysis found common viral pathogens apparently linked to several of the most significant clusters. The productive fraction for most TCR beta V segments was about 90% or about 30% in an earlier analysis. 87-base-pair reads could not separate some V segments, including TRBV6-2 and TRBV6-3.

The CDR3 is 13 amino acids. Germline V lookup: CDR1 MNHNS, CDR2 SASEGT. 60 Vbeta and 13 Jbeta primers were used in PCR. Original data processing: In a later analysis, 75 million to 85 million unique TCR beta chains included roughly 11 million shared by two or more donors. TCRdb's copy holds only in-frame clones and misses some; the assay was immunoSEQ multiplex PCR. The V and J calls and clone size were taken over from that table, and D and trimming were inferred from the DNA. The table has approximately 190,000 clones, roughly 90% seen once; the top ten hold more than 1%. A word on this clone: Its antigen is unidentified.

The TCR was taken from a boy between 2 and 10 years old in good health and CMV-seronegative. Sequenced sample: PBMCs. The chain joins TRBV6-1 to TRBJ2-5, with 8 bases lining up with TRBD1. The DNA end is a closer match to TRBJ2-7, so the J assignment may be wrong. The CDR3 sequence is CASRGQASYEQYF. CDR3 coding DNA: TGTGCCAGCAGGGGACAGGCCTCCTACGAGCAGTACTTC.